This T cell receptor (beta chain) was identified in a study of blood T cell repertoires in COVID-19. Overall study: Researchers got acute and convalescent COVID-19 samples from the United States, Italy and Spain.

Trimming removed 6 bases from V and 4 bases from J; junction bases left unmatched: 7. Germline V lookup: CDR1 LGHDT, CDR2 YNNKEL (reference sequence). The CDR3 runs to 15 residues. The table lists this clone with a count of one. Study processing details: Amplification with reference gene primers provided the estimates of nucleated cell counts. Profiled with immunoSEQ multiplex PCR; TCRdb holds only in-frame clones, not every one. D and trimming come from the DNA, and the V and J calls and clone size come from that table. The data show a few hundred thousand clones, approximately 84% seen once. The specimen sequenced was peripheral blood. This sequence was found in a woman aged 30 to 39 who had recovered from COVID-19. The chain has TRBV3-1 (or the pseudogene TRBV3-2) and TRBJ2-3; 10 bases align to TRBD2. CDR3 sequence reads: CASRPPGLASDTQYF. As DNA, the CDR3 is TGTGCCAGCAGACCGCCGGGACTAGCGTCAGATACGCAGTATTTT.